This T cell receptor (beta chain) was identified during a study of blood T cell repertoires in COVID-19. In the study overall: Samples taken during acute and convalescent COVID-19 were collected in the United States, Italy and Spain. Sample material is recorded as cDNA or gDNA derived from T cells, B-cell-depleted T cells, or PBMCs.

Per the original methods: Reference gene primer amplification yielded estimated nucleated cell counts. Measured with immunoSEQ multiplex PCR; TCRdb has only the in-frame clones, and not every one. V, J and clone size derive from that table, while D and trimming were established from the DNA sequence. The table lists almost 55,000 clones, around 84% of them singletons. The receptor comes from a man aged 50 to 59 with acute or convalescent COVID-19. Sequencing was done on a sample of peripheral blood.

The CDR3, as DNA: TGTGCCAGCAGCTTATATTCCGTACGAGGCTCCTACAATGAGCAGTTCTTC. It encodes CASSLYSVRGSYNEQFF. J is TRBJ2-1 and V is TRBV7-3; D gene unclear. V was shortened by 2 bases and J by 0 bases, with 14 bases between the two germline ends. Per germline, CDR1 SGHTA and CDR2 FQGTGA. The CDR3 has 17 residues. The full variable domain, with the rest looked up from reference TRBV7-3 and TRBJ2-1, is GAGVSQTPSNKVTEKGKYVELRCDPISGHTALYWYRQSLGQGPEFLIYFQGTGAADDSGLPNDRFFAVRPEGSVSTLKIQRTERGDSAVYLCASSLYSVRGSYNEQFFGPGTRLTVL.